This T cell receptor (beta chain) came from a study of vaccination and CD4 T cells after COVID-19 (dated by TCRdb to the early 2020s). Study-level background: Convalescent patients had a positive SARS-CoV-2 result on nasal swab PCR, and of these patients, 8 or 9 had mild disease and one had severe disease. In the convalescent cohort there were six males and four females, among whom were two Hispanic individuals, seven Caucasians, two Asians and one multiracial person. Participants received two doses of either the Pfizer-BioNTech BNT162b2 vaccine (n=8) or the Moderna mRNA-1273 vaccine (n=2). Post-COVID blood samples from convalescent patients were collected a median of around 100 days after diagnosis, with a range of about 30 to 170 days. Post-vaccine blood samples were taken a median of about 70 days after the second vaccine dose, with a range of 14 to 241 days. The cultures were stimulated with overlapping spike peptide pools from SARS-CoV-2 and from the common cold coronaviruses HCoV-NL63, HCoV-OC43 and HCoV-229E. Control cultures used a CEFX viral epitope pool as positive control, an HIV-1 Nef peptide pool as negative control, or no peptide. The spike-specific CD4+ TCR repertoire was compared before and after mRNA vaccination in over 9 COVID-19 convalescent patients and several infection-naive healthy vaccine recipients. Points the paper makes about the study in general: Among convalescent patients, a median about 87% of the SARS-CoV-2-reactive clones seen after vaccination appeared only after vaccination, which suggests priming specific to the vaccine. The median count of SARS-CoV-2-reactive clonotypes went up from 20 to 25 after infection to a few dozen after vaccination, although the change was not significant. The study included relatively few convalescent patients and did not analyze early timepoints after natural infection. In convalescent patients, nearly all vaccine-specific clones (304 of 307) were found to be mono-reactive for SARS-CoV-2 spike rather than cross-reactive with common cold coronaviruses.

On this clonotype itself: It has no known antigen specificity. The record has no base qualities; no much larger clone is one base away.

What this sample's treatment or condition label stands for: roughly 10-day PBMC culture with coronavirus spike peptide pools or control peptides (ViraFEST assay). The ViraFEST assay, used in the study, expanded antigen-specific T cells with peptide pools and then identified the expanded clonotypes through TCR sequencing. The positive SARS-CoV-2 PCR tests of the convalescent patients were dated from March to December 2020, before the Alpha, Beta and Delta variants emerged in the United States. Over 1.5 million PBMCs per well were cultured in IMDM with approximately 5.5% human AB serum and about 9.2 IU/ml IL-2, plus 10 ug/ml peptide pools. Half of the culture medium was replaced with fresh IL-2-containing medium on days 3 and 7. After about 11 days of culture, CD4+ T cells were isolated by negative selection using the EasySep CD4+ T cell isolation kit. PBMCs were separated from whole blood using Ficoll-Paque Plus gradient centrifugation and then either used fresh or cryopreserved at -140C. Culture conditions were generally each tested in triplicate wells.

Library preparation employed PCR. DNA from cultured CD4+ T cells underwent TCR sequencing with the Oncomine TCR Beta short-read assay at the Johns Hopkins FTIC core. The QIAamp micro DNA kit was used to extract genomic DNA from the cultured CD4+ T cells. Oncomine TCR Beta libraries made from cultured CD4+ T cells were pooled using unique dual indexes and sequenced on an Illumina iSeq 100. In the source study's methods: Non-productive sequences were filtered out, and CDR3s that did not start with C, did not end with F or W, or were shorter than 7 amino acids were discarded. The MANAFEST web application identified antigen-specific clonotypes by comparing peptide-stimulated wells against reference wells and other culture wells. An FDR below 0.05, an odds ratio above 5, and a productive frequency above 0.1% in at least two of three replicate wells were required for clones to be considered positive. A clonotype was classed as cross-reactive if the clonotype showed significant expansion both in SARS-CoV-2 spike wells and in at least one common cold coronavirus spike condition. Using R version 3.6.1, CDR3 homology was evaluated through Levenshtein distances (stringdist) along with unrooted phylogenetic trees (ape). TCRdb itself trimmed the public reads at Q25 with fastp, ran MiXCR and retained productive beta chains. Under each unique CDR3 protein, matching rows form one entry showing the most common genes and DNA. The V and J calls were determined by TCRdb, not by the authors. This sample has 15,000 to 20,000 distinct CDR3 sequences in its table, and approximately 56% of those were observed once. Jointly, the top ten make up about 15% of the sample.

This material consisted of CD4+ T cells from blood, cultured in vitro, taken before SARS-CoV-2 vaccination. This clonotype originated in a human donor who had recovered from COVID-19.

The DNA sequence is as follows: TGCGCCAGCAGCCCGAGGGAGGGCAGTAGCACAGATACGCAGTATTTT. Its translation is CASSPREGSSTDTQYF. The rearranged chain carries TRBV5-1 and TRBJ2-3, with 7 bases matching TRBD2. Clipping removes 4 bases from V and 0 bases from J, with 8 as the unmatched junction base count. CDR1 is given as SGHRS and CDR2 as YFSETQ, both from the germline V gene. Reading from cysteine to phenylalanine, the CDR3 counts 16 amino acids. Left in the record is the CDR3 DNA by itself, 48 bases read in frame from the first base.